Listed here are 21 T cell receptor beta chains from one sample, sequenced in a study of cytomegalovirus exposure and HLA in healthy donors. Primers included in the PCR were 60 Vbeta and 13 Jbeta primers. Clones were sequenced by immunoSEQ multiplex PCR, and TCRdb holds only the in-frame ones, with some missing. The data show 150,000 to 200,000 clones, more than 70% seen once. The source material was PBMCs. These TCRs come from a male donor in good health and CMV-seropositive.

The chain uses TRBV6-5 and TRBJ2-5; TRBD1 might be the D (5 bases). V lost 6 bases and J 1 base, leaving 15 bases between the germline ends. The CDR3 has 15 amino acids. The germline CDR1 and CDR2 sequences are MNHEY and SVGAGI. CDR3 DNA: TGTGCCAGCAGCCGGACACCCAGCCTCCAAGAGACCCAGTACTTC. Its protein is CASSRTPSLQETQYF.

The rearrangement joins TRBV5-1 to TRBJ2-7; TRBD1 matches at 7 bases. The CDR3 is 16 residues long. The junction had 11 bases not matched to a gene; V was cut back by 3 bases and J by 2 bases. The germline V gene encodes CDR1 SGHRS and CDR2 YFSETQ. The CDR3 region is CASSSATGVVAYEQYF. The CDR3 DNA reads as TGCGCCAGCAGCTCCGCCACAGGGGTCGTGGCCTACGAGCAGTACTTC.

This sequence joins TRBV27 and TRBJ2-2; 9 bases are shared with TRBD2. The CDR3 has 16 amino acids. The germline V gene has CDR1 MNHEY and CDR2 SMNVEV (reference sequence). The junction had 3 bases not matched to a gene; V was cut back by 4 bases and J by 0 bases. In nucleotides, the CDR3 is TGTGCCAGCAGTTCCTTAGCGGGGGCGAACACCGGGGAGCTGTTTTTT. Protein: CASSSLAGANTGELFF.

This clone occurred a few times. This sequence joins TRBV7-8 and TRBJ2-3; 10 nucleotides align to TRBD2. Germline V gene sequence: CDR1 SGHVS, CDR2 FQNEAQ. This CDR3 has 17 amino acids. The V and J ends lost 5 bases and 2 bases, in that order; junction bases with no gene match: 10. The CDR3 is CASSPRTSGITTDTQYF. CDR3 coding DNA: TGTGCCAGCAGCCCCCGTACTAGCGGGATAACCACAGATACGCAGTATTTT.

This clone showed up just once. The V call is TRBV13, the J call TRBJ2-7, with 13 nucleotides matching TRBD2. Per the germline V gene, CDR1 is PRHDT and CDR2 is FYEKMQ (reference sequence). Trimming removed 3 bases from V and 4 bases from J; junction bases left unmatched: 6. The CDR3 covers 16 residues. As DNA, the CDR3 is TGTGCCAGCAGCTTCATAGGGACTAGCGGGAAGTACGAGCAGTACTTC. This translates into CASSFIGTSGKYEQYF.

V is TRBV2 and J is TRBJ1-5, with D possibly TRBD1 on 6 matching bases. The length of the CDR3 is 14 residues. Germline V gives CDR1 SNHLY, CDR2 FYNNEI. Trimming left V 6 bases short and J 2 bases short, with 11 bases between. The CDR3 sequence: CASRGDNGNQPQHF. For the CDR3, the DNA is TGTGCCAGCAGGGGGGACAACGGCAATCAGCCCCAGCATTTT.

Here the CDR3 reads CASSITSGRAIDTQYF. Here the CDR3 DNA reads TGTGCCAGCAGCATCACTAGCGGGAGGGCAATAGATACGCAGTATTTT. The chain joins TRBV7-9 to TRBJ2-3; 13 bases are a match to TRBD2. V gave up 5 bases and J gave up 5 bases; unmatched junction bases: 7. The CDR3 loop spans 16 amino acids. The V gene's germline CDR1 is SEHNR and CDR2 FQNEAQ (reference sequence).

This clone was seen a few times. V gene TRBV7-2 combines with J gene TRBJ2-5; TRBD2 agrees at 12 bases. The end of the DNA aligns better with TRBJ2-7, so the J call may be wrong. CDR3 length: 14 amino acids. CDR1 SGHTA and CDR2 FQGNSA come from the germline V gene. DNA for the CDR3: TGTGCCAGCAGCTTTACTAGCGGGAGGTACGAGCAGTACTTC. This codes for CASSFTSGRYEQYF.

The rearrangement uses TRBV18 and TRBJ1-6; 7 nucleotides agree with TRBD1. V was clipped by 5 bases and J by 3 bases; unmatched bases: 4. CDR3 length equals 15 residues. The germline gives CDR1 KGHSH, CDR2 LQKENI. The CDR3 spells CASSWDSNYNSPLHF. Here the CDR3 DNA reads TGTGCCAGCTCATGGGACAGCAACTATAATTCACCCCTCCACTTT.

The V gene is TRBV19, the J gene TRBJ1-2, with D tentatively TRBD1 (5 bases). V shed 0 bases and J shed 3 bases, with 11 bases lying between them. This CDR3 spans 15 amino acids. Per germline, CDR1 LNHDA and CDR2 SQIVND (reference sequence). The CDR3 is CASSIDQGAHYGYTF. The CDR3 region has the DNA TGTGCCAGTAGTATAGATCAAGGGGCCCACTATGGCTACACCTTC.

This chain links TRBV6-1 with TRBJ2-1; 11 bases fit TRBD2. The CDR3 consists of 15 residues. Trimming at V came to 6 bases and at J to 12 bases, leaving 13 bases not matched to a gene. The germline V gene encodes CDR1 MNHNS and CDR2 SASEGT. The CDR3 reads CASRDNSGREYGQFF. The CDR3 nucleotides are TGTGCCAGCAGGGACAATAGCGGGAGGGAGTACGGGCAGTTCTTC.

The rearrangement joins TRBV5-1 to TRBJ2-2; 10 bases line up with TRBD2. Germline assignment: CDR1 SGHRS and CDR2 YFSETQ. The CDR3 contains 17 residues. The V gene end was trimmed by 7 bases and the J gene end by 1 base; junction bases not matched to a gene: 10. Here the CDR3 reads CASWSSSSGRNTGELFF. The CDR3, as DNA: TGCGCCAGCTGGTCTTCCTCTAGCGGGAGGAACACCGGGGAGCTGTTTTTT.

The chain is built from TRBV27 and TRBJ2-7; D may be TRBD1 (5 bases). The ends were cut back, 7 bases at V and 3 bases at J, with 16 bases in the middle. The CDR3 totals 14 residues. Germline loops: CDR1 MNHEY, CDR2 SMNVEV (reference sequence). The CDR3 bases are TGTGCCAGCACCCCTTGGGCAGGGAACTACGAGCAGTACTTC. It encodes CASTPWAGNYEQYF.

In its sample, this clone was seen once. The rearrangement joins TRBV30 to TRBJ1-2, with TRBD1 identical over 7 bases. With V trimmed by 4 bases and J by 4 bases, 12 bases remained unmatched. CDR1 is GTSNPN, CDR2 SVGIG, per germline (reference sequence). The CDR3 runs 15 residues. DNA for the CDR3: TGTGCCTGGAACAAGGAAGGCAGGGGGATCTATGGCTACACCTTC. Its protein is CAWNKEGRGIYGYTF.

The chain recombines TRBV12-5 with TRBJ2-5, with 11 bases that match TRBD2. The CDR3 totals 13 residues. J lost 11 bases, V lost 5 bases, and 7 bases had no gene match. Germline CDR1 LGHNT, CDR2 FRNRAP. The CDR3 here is CASGRGLAGVQYF. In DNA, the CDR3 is TGTGCTAGTGGTCGCGGACTAGCGGGCGTACAGTACTTC.

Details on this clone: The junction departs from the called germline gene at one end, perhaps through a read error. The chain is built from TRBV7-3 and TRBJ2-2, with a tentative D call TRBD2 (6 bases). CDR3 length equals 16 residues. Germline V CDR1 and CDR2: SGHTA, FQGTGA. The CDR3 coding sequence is TGTTCCAGCAGCTTAATGGTAGCGGCGAACACCGGGGAGCTGTTTTTT. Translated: CSSSLMVAANTGELFF. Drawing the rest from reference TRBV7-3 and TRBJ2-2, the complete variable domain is GAGVSQTPSNKVTEKGKYVELRCDPISGHTALYWYRQSLGQGPEFLIYFQGTGAADDSGLPNDRFFAVRPEGSVSTLKIQRTERGDSAVYLCSSSLMVAANTGELFFGEGSRLTVL.

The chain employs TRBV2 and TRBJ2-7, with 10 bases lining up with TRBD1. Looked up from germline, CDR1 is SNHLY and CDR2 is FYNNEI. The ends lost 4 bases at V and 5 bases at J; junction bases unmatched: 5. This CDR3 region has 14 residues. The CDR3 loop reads CASSGRDRGHEQYF. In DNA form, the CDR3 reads TGTGCCAGCAGTGGCCGGGACAGGGGCCACGAGCAGTACTTC.

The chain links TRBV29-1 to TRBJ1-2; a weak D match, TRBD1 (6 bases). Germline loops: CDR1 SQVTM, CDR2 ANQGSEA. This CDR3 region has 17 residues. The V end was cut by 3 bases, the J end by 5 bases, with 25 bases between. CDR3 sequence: CSVEGAHSIQPGYGYTF. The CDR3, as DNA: TGCAGCGTTGAGGGGGCCCATTCTATACAACCCGGGTATGGCTACACCTTC. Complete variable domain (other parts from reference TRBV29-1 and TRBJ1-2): SAVISQKPSRDICQRGTSLTIQCQVDSQVTMMFWYRQQPGQSLTLIATANQGSEATYESGFVIDKFPISRPNLTFSTLTVSNMSPEDSSIYLCSVEGAHSIQPGYGYTFGSGTRLTVV.

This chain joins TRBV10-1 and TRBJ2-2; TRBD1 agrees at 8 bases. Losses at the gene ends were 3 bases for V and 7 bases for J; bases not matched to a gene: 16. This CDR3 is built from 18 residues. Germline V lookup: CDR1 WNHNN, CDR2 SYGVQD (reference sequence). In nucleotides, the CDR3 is TGCGCCAGCAGTGACGGACAGGGAAAGGTATCCGTAGGCGGGGAGCTGTTTTTT. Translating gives CASSDGQGKVSVGGELFF.

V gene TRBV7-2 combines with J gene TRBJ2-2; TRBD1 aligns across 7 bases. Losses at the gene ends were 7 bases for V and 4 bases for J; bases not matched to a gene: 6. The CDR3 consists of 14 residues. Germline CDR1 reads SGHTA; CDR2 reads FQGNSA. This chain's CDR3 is CASKRTGVTGELFF. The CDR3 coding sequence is TGTGCCAGCAAAAGGACAGGTGTCACCGGGGAGCTGTTTTTT.

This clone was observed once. This CDR3 reads CASNPGLNTGELFF. CDR3 DNA: TGTGCCAGCAACCCAGGGTTGAACACCGGGGAGCTGTTTTTT. V usage is TRBV2 and J usage is TRBJ2-2; tentative D call: TRBD1 (5 bases). The V gene lost 7 bases and the J gene lost 1 base, with 10 bases spanning the gap. The CDR3 length is 14 residues. From germline, CDR1 is SNHLY and CDR2 FYNNEI.